This T cell receptor beta chain was sequenced in a study of blood T cell repertoires in COVID-19. The table came from immunoSEQ multiplex PCR; TCRdb's copy has only in-frame clones and leaves some out. Of 300,000 to 350,000 clones in the sample, around 90% were seen once. J was trimmed by 0 bases and V by 6 bases; bases with no gene match: 4. This CDR3 is 16 amino acids long. The germline CDR1 and CDR2 sequences are SNHLY and FYNNEI. The J gene is TRBJ2-3, the V gene TRBV2; TRBD2 matches 12 bases. Sequenced input: peripheral blood. The TCR originated in a woman aged 30 to 39 with COVID-19, enrolled during active disease. In nucleotides, the CDR3 is TGTGCCAGCAGACCCGGGACTAGCGGGAGCACAGATACGCAGTATTTT. It encodes CASRPGTSGSTDTQYF.